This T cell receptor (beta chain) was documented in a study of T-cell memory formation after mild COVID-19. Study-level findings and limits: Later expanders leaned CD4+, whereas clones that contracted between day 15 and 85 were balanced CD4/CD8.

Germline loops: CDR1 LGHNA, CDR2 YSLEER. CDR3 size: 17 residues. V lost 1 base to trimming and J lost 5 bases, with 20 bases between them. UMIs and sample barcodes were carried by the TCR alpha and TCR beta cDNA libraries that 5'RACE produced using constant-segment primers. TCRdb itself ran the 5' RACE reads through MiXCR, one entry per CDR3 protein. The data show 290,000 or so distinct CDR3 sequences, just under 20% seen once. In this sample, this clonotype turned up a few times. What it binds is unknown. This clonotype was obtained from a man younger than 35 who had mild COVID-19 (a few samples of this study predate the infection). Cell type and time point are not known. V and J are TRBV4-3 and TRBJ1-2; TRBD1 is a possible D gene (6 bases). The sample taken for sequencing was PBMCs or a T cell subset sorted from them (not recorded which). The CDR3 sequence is CASSQVSGALGRYGYTF. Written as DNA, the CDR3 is TGCGCCAGCAGCCAAGTCTCAGGGGCCCTTGGTCGGTATGGCTACACCTTC.